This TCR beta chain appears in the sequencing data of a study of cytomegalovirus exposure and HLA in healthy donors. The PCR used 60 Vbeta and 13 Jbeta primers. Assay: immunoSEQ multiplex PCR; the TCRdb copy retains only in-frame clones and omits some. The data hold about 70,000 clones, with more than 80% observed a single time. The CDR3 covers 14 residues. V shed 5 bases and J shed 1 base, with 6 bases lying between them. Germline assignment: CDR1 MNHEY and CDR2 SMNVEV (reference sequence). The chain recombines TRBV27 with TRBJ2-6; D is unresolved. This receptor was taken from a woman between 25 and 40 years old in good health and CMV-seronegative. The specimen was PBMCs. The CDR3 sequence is CASSEVSGANVLTF. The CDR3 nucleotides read TGTGCCAGCAGTGAGGTTTCTGGGGCCAACGTCCTGACTTTC.